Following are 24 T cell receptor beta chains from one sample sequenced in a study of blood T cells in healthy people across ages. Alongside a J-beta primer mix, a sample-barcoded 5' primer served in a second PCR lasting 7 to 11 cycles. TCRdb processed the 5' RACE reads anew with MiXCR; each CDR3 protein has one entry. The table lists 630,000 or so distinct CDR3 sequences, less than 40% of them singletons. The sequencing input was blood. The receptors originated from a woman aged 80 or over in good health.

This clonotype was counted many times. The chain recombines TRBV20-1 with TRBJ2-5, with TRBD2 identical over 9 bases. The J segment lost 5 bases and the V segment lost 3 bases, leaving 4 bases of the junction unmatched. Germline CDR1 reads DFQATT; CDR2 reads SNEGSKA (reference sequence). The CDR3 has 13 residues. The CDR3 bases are TGCAGTGCTAGCGGGCGGGGGGGGGAGACCCAGTACTTC. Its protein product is CSASGRGGETQYF.

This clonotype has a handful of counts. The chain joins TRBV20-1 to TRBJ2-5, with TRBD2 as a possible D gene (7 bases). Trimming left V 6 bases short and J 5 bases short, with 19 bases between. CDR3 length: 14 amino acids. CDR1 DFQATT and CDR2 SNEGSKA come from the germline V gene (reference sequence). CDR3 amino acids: CSASPGGPRETQYF. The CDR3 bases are TGCAGTGCCTCCCCCGGGGGGCCGCGTGAGACCCAGTACTTC.

The CDR3 region is CASSWTHNEQFF. Written as DNA, the CDR3 is TGTGCCAGCAGTTGGACTCACAATGAGCAGTTCTTC. The rearrangement uses TRBV6-2 or TRBV6-3 and TRBJ2-1; D is possibly TRBD2 (5 bases). Deletions cut 4 bases from V and 5 bases from J, with 6 bases between. From germline, CDR1 is MNHEY and CDR2 SVGEGT. This CDR3 is built from 12 residues.

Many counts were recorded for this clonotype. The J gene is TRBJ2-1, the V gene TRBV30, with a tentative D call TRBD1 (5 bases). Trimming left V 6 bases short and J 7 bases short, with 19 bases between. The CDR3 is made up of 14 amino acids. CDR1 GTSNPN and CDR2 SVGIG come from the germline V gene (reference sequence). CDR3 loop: CACRGKGKLNEQFF. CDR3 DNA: TGTGCCTGCCGTGGAAAGGGGAAGTTGAATGAGCAGTTCTTC.

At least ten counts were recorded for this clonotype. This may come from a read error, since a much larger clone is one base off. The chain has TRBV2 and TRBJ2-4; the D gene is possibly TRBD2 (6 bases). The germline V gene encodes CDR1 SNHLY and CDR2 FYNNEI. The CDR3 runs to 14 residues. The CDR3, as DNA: TGTGCCGGCAGTATGGGGGGAAATGGAAACATTCAGTACTTC. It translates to CAGSMGGNGNIQYF.

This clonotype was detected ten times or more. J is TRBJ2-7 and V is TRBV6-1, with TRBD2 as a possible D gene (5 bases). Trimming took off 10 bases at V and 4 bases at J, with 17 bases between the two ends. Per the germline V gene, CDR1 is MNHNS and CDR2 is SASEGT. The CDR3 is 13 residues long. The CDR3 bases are TGTGCCACCCTAGCAGGTCTAGGGTACGAGCAGTACTTC. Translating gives CATLAGLGYEQYF.

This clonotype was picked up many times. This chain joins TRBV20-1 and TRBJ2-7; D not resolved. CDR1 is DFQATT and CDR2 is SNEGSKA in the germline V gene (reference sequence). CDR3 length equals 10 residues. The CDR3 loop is CSMGSHEQYF. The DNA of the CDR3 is TGCAGCATGGGTTCTCACGAGCAGTACTTC.

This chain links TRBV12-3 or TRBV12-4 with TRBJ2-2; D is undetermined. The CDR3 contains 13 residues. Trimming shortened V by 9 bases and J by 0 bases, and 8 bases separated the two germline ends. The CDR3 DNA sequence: TGTGCCAGAAGAAGAACGAACACCGGGGAGCTGTTTTTT. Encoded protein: CARRRTNTGELFF.

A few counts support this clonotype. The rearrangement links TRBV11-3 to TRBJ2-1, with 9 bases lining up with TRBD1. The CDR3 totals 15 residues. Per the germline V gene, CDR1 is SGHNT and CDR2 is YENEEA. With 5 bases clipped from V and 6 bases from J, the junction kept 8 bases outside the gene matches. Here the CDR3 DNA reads TGTGCCAGCAGCCCTCAGGACAGGGGAAGCAATGAGCAGTTCTTC. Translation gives CASSPQDRGSNEQFF.

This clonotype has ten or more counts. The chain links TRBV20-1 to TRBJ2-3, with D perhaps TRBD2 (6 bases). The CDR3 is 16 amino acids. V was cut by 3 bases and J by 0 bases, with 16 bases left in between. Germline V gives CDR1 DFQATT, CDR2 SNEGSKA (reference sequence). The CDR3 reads CSASLPRGTSTDTQYF. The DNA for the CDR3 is TGCAGTGCTAGTCTCCCCAGAGGGACTAGCACAGATACGCAGTATTTT.

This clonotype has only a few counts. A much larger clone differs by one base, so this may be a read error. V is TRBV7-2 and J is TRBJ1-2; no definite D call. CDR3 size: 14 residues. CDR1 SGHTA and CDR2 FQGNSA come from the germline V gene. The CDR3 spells CVSSPGPSNYGYTF. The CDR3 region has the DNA TGTGTCAGCAGCCCCGGGCCCTCTAACTATGGCTACACCTTC.

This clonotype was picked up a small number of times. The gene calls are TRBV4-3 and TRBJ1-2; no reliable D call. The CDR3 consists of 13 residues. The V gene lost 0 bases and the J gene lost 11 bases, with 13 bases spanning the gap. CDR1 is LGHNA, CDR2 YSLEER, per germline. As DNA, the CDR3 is TGCGCCAGCAGCCAAGAGGGTTTAACACCGTACACCTTC. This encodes CASSQEGLTPYTF.

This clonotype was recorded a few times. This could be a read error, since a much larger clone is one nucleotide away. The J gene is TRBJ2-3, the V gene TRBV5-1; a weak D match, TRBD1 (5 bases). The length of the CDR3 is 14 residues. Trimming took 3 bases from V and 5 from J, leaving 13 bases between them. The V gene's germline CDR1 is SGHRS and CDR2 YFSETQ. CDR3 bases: TGCGCCAGCAGCTGGGCTGCAGGGAAAGATACGCAGTATTTT. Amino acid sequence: CASSWAAGKDTQYF. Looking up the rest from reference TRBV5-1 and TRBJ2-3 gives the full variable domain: KAGVTQTPRYLIKTRGQQVTLSCSPISGHRSVSWYQQTPGQGLQFLFEYFSETQRNKGNFPGRFSGRQFSNSRSEMNVSTLELGDSALYLCASSWAAGKDTQYFGPGTRLTVL.

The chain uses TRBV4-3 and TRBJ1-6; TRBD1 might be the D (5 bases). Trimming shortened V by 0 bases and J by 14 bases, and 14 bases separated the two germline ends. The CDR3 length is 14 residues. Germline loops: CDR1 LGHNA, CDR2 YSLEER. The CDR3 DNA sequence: TGCGCCAGCAGCCAAGATCGCACAGGCGGGACCCTCCACTTT. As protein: CASSQDRTGGTLHF.

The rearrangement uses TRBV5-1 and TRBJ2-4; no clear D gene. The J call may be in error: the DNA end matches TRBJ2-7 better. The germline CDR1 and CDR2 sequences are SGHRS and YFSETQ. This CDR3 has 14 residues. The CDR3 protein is CASSLSSLELEQYF. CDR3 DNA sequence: TGCGCCAGCAGCTTGAGTTCCCTCGAGCTCGAGCAGTACTTC.

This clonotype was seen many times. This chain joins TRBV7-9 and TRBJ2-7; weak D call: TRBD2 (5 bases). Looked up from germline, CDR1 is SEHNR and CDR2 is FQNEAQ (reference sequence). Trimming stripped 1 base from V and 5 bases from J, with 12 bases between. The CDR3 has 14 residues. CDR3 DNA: TGTGCCAGCAGCTTAGGCCGGGGTGGCGACGAGCAGTACTTC. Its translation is CASSLGRGGDEQYF.

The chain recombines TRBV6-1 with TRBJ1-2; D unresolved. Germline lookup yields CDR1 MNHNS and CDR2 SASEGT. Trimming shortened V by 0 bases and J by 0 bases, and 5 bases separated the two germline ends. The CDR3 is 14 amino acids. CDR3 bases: TGTGCCAGCAGTGAAGCCCAAGCTAACTATGGCTACACCTTC. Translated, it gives CASSEAQANYGYTF.

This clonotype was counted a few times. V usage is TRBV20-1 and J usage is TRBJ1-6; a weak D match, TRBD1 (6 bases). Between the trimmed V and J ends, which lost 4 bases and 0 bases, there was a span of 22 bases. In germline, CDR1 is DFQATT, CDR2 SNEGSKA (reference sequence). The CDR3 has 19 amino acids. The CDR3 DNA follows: TGCAGTGCTAAGACTCAGACGGGGGGAGGGGGCTCCTATAATTCACCCCTCCACTTT. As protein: CSAKTQTGGGGSYNSPLHF.

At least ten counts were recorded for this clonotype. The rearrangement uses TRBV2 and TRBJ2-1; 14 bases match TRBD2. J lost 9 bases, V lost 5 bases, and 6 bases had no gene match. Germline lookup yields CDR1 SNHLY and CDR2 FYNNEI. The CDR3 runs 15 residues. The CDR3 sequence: CASSSTSGGASEQFF. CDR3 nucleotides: TGTGCCAGCAGTTCGACTAGCGGGGGGGCGAGTGAGCAGTTCTTC.

For the CDR3, the DNA is TGTGCCAGCAGTTTCGGGACAGGGTCTGGCTACACCTTC. It specifies CASSFGTGSGYTF. V is TRBV6-6 and J is TRBJ1-2, with 9 bases lining up with TRBD1. J lost 7 bases, V lost 4 bases, and 4 bases had no gene match. From germline, CDR1 is MNHNY and CDR2 SVGAGI (reference sequence). CDR3 length: 13 amino acids.

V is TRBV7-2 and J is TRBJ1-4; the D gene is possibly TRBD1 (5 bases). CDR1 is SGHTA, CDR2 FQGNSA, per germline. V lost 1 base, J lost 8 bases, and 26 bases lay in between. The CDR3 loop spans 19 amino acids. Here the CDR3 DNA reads TGTGCCAGCAGCTTAGAGTCGCCGGGGTGGAGAGGGGCCGGCGAAAAACTGTTTTTT. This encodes CASSLESPGWRGAGEKLFF. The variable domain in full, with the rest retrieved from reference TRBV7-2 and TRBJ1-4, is GAGVSQSPSNKVTEKGKDVELRCDPISGHTALYWYRQSLGQGLEFLIYFQGNSAPDKSGLPSDRFSAERTGGSVSTLTIQRTQQEDSAVYLCASSLESPGWRGAGEKLFFGSGTQLSVL.

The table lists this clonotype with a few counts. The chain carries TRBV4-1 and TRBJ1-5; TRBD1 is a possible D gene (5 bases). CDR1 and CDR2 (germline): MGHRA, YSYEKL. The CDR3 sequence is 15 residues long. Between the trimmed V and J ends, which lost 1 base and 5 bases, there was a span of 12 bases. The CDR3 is CASSQGGREDQPQHF. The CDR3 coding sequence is TGCGCCAGCAGCCAAGGAGGCAGGGAGGATCAGCCCCAGCATTTT.

The CDR3 region is CASRSRDWYYNEQFF. The CDR3 DNA follows: TGTGCCAGCAGAAGCCGGGACTGGTACTACAATGAGCAGTTCTTC. The rearrangement links TRBV12-3 or TRBV12-4 to TRBJ2-1; D possibly corresponds to TRBD2 (6 bases). V was shortened by 6 bases and J by 3 bases, with 15 bases between the two germline ends. There are 15 residues in the CDR3.

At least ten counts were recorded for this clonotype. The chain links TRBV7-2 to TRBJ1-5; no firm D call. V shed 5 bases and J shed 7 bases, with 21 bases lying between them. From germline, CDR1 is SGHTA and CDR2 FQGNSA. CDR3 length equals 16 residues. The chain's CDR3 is CASSPETPFNNQPQHF. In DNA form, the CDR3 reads TGTGCCAGCAGCCCGGAGACACCGTTTAATAACCAGCCCCAGCATTTT. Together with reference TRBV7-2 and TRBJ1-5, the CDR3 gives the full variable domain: GAGVSQSPSNKVTEKGKDVELRCDPISGHTALYWYRQSLGQGLEFLIYFQGNSAPDKSGLPSDRFSAERTGGSVSTLTIQRTQQEDSAVYLCASSPETPFNNQPQHFGDGTRLSIL.